This section outlines one T cell receptor beta chain sequence together with its context. Its matching antigen is unknown. Germline CDR1 is SNHLY and CDR2 is FYNNEI. The junction had 1 base not matched to a gene; V was cut back by 6 bases and J by 0 bases. The CDR3 runs 14 residues. Profiling relied on immunoSEQ multiplex PCR, and the TCRdb table lists in-frame clones only, not all of them. The sample lists over 2 million clones; 85% to 95% were seen once. The data stem from a study of shared clonotypes between healthy human individuals. Study as a whole: The donors, two women and a few men, were aged 18 to 49. Overall study findings and caveats: Depth of sequencing was expected to influence donor clonotype sharing. Naive subsets, compared against memory subsets, generally had larger estimated richness values.

The study drew its donors from healthy HIV-negative adults without recent acute infections or vaccinations. The chain has TRBV2 and TRBJ2-2; 7 nucleotides align to TRBD2. Sample: naive CD4+ T cells sorted from blood. Subset given: CD45RA+ positively selected. This TCR was recovered from a man aged 18 to 35 in good health. The CDR3 DNA reads as TGTGCCAGCAGCAGCGGGGCGAACACCGGGGAGCTGTTTTTT. It translates to CASSSGANTGELFF.